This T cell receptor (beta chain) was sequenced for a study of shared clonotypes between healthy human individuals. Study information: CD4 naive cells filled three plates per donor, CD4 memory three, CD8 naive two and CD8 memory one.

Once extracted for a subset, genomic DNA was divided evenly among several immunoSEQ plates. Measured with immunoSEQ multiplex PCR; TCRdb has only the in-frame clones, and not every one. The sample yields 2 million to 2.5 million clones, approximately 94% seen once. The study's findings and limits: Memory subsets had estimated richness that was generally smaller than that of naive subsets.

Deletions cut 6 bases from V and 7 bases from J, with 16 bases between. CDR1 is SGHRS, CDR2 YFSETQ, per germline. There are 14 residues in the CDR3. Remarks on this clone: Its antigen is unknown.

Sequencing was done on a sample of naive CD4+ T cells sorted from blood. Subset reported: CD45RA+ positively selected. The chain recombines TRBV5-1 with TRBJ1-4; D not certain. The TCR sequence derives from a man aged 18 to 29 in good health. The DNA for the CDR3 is TGCGCCAGCAAGGGTGGGCAGCCCGGTGAAAAACTGTTTTTT. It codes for CASKGGQPGEKLFF.